This T cell receptor (beta chain) emerged from a study of CD8 T cells in Susac syndrome. Whole-study results and caveats: Only a relatively small number of individuals were included in the TCR sequencing and HLA analysis.

Susac syndrome patients met recently defined diagnostic criteria for definite or probable disease. In contrast to the negatively isolated CD8+ and CD4+ T cells, TEMRA cells were FACS-enriched. Details on this clonotype: Its cognate antigen is unknown.

The authors reverse transcribed roughly 0.5 to 1 ug RNA with random hexamers. Amplification of TCR beta CDR3 across 54 Vbeta and 13 Jbeta was performed with immunoSEQ multiplex PCR. TCRdb recomputed calls from the immunoSEQ multiplex PCR reads with MiXCR, one row per CDR3 protein. The table has under 200,000 distinct CDR3 sequences, 95% seen once. V trimming: 5 bases; J trimming: 1 base; junction bases outside the gene matches: 5. This CDR3 comprises 15 residues. Germline CDR1 and CDR2: PRHDT and FYEKMQ (reference sequence). Input material: CD8+ T cells from PBMCs. The chain has TRBV13 and TRBJ2-5, with TRBD1 identical over 9 bases. This TCR was recovered from a human donor with Susac syndrome. CDR3 residues: CASSPRQGGQETQYF. The CDR3 DNA is TGTGCCAGCAGCCCCCGACAGGGGGGCCAAGAGACCCAGTACTTC.